This T cell receptor beta chain was sequenced during a study of CD8+ T cells in alopecia areata. Study in general: For the treated group, dosing was oral tofacitinib at 5 to 10 mg twice daily.

General study findings and limits: Sequenced scalp T cells also include alphabeta T cells resident in normal skin.

About this clone: Its antigen is currently unknown.

Investigators isolated RNA and reverse transcribed it into cDNA to act as the sequencing template. Sequenced by immunoSEQ multiplex PCR; TCRdb stores in-frame clones only, minus some. The sample includes roughly 150,000 clones, 40% to 60% of them seen just once. The CDR3 is made up of 16 amino acids. V was clipped by 4 bases and J by 0 bases, with 16 bases between them. Germline lookup yields CDR1 SNHLY and CDR2 FYNNEI. The TCR comes from a human donor with alopecia areata. The chain is built from TRBV2 and TRBJ2-7; D unclear. The specimen was CD8+ T cells sorted from blood, collected at week 0. CDR3 sequence: CASSGLIGGSSYEQYF. DNA for the CDR3: TGTGCCAGCAGTGGTCTTATAGGTGGCTCCTCCTACGAGCAGTACTTC. Variable domain in full (rest from reference TRBV2 and TRBJ2-7): EPEVTQTPSHQVTQMGQEVILRCVPISNHLYFYWYRQILGQKVEFLVSFYNNEISEKSEIFDDQFSVERPDGSNFTLKIRSTKLEDSAMYFCASSGLIGGSSYEQYFGPGTRLTVT.